The clone carrying this T cell receptor beta chain was observed a single time. This specimen comes from a study of blood T cell repertoires in COVID-19. Overall study context: PBMCs, B-cell-depleted T cells, or T cells were the source of the cDNA or gDNA that made up the material.

Per the study methods: Reference gene primer amplification in the assay estimated nucleated cell counts. Repertoires were generated with immunoSEQ multiplex PCR, while TCRdb's copy carries only in-frame clones and drops some. From that table come the V and J calls and clone size; the DNA was used to work out D and trimming. The data hold tens of thousands of clones, with about 87% observed a single time. From germline, CDR1 is SGHTA and CDR2 FQGNSA. The CDR3 has 14 amino acids. Unmatched junction bases numbered 7, after V lost 6 bases and J lost 7 bases. J is TRBJ2-4 and V is TRBV7-2; 9 nucleotides align to TRBD1. Sequences were obtained from peripheral blood. The TCR was taken from a man older than 75 with active COVID-19. The CDR3 here is CASSSGTGTNIQYF. CDR3 DNA sequence: TGTGCCAGCAGTTCCGGGACAGGGACTAACATTCAGTACTTC.